Described below is a single T cell receptor (beta chain) sequence and its context. This receptor's antigen is unknown. Base qualities are not provided; no much larger clone lies one nucleotide away. The CDR3 goes from the cysteine to the phenylalanine over 21 residues. Only the CDR3 region is kept as DNA, spanning 63 bases read in frame from base 1. Clipping removes 4 bases from V and 0 bases from J, with 19 as the unmatched junction base count. According to the germline V gene (reference sequence), CDR1 reads MNHEY and CDR2 reads SMNVEV. Whole blood was collected in K2EDTA tubes by collaborating institutions according to the institutions' own protocols. Collaborator samples were shipped for TCRbeta analysis as frozen whole blood, isolated PBMCs, or DNA extracted from either sample type. The data are from a study of blood T cell repertoires in COVID-19 (TCRdb year 2020). Looking at the study overall: Collaborator samples came from the United States, Italy and Spain and covered acute and convalescent phases of COVID-19. The material from the prospective study consisted of cDNA or gDNA derived from T cells, B-cell-depleted T cells, or PBMCs. Deeply sampled blood TCRbeta repertoires from subjects exposed to, actively infected with, or recovered from COVID-19 were included in the dataset. The repertoires were made available in a free public database intended to serve as a resource for research on the immune response to SARS-CoV-2. The samples were drawn from the first 160 participants of the ongoing ImmuneRACE study and from 950 to 1,500 subjects provided by 6 global collaborators. The sample metadata nearly always contained a de-identified subject ID, COVID-19 status, age in years and sex. Where HLA class I and class II types were available, the types were taken from metadata supplied by the sample provider, not from assay-based typing.

TCRbeta CDR3 regions were amplified from genomic DNA by means of the immunoSEQ Assay, a bias-controlled multiplex PCR. From the authors' description of their analysis: Within the assay, amplification of reference gene primers was used to estimate how many nucleated cells each sample contained. Sequence reads were collapsed and filtered to measure the absolute abundance of every unique TCRbeta CDR3 rearrangement. For each sample, productive Simpson clonality was calculated by taking the square root of Simpson's diversity index across productive rearrangements. TCRdb obtained this table from immuneACCESS and retained in-frame rearrangements with V and J assigned. These tables miss some clones; where compared with another copy, unresolved V genes account for less than half of the shortfall, and the remainder is unexplained. D and trimming were read from the DNA, whereas the V and J calls and clone size are those reported in that table. The sample table lists approximately 15,000 clones, about four fifths of them with a count of one. Together, the top ten hold about a quarter of the sample.

The paper's findings and limits, for the study overall: The quantity of clinical and demographic metadata differed by source and by participant and was supplied without curation.

The clonotype originates from a woman aged 70 to 79 with active COVID-19. Sequenced material: peripheral blood. The rearranged segments are TRBV27 and TRBJ2-3, with TRBD2 matching 10 junction bases. The nucleotides read TGTGCCAGCAGTTCCAGGACTGAACGACTAGCGGGTAGCTTTAGCACAGATACGCAGTATTTT. The encoded protein is CASSSRTERLAGSFSTDTQYF.